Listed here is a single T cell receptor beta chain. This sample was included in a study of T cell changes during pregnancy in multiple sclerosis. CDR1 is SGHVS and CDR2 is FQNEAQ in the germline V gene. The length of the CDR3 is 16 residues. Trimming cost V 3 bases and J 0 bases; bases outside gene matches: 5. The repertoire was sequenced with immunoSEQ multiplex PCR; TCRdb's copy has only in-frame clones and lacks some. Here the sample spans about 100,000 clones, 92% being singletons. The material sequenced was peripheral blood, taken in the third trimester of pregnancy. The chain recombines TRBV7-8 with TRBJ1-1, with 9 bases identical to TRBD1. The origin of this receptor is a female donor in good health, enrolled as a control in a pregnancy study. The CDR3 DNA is TGTGCCAGCAGCTTTGGGACAGGGTTCATGAACACTGAAGCTTTCTTT. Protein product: CASSFGTGFMNTEAFF.